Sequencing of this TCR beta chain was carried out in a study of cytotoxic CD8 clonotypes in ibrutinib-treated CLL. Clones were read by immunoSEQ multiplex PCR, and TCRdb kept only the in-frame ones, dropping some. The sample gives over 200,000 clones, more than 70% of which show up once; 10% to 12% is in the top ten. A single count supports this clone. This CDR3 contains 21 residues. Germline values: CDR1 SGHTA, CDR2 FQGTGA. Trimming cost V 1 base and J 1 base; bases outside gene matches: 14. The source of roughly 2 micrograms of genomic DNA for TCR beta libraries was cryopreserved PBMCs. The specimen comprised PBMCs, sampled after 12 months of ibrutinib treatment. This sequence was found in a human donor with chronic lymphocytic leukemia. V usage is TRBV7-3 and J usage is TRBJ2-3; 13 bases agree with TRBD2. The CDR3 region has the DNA TGTGCCAGCAGCTTAAGCTCGCCCCTGACTAGCGGGAGGCCTGGCACAGATACGCAGTATTTT. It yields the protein CASSLSSPLTSGRPGTDTQYF.